The 29 T cell receptor beta chains below were found in one sample sequenced in a study of blood T cell repertoires in COVID-19. Clones were sequenced by immunoSEQ multiplex PCR, and TCRdb holds only the in-frame ones, with some missing. The repertoire includes roughly 100,000 clones, 90% of them detected once, and about 5.2% sits in the top ten. Sample: peripheral blood. The receptor set was obtained from a man between 50 and 59 years old with acute or convalescent COVID-19.

J is TRBJ1-2 and V is TRBV30, with TRBD1 identical over 7 bases. The CDR3 totals 13 residues. V gave up 1 base and J gave up 8 bases; unmatched junction bases: 7. The germline V gene has CDR1 GTSNPN and CDR2 SVGIG (reference sequence). The CDR3 protein is CAWSATGKEGYTF. As DNA, the CDR3 is TGTGCCTGGAGTGCGACAGGGAAGGAGGGCTACACCTTC.

This clone has more than one count but fewer than ten. The chain employs TRBV6-1 and TRBJ2-7, with 8 nucleotides matching TRBD1. The CDR3 totals 15 residues. With V trimmed by 2 bases and J by 4 bases, 7 bases remained unmatched. Germline-derived CDR1 and CDR2 are MNHNS and SASEGT. CDR3 sequence: CASSERWQGAYEQYF. CDR3 in DNA: TGTGCCAGCAGTGAAAGGTGGCAGGGGGCTTACGAGCAGTACTTC.

This clone was picked up a small number of times. This sequence joins TRBV15 and TRBJ1-4; 10 bases fit TRBD1. V lost 0 bases and J lost 4; bases outside the gene matches: 11. The CDR3 is 19 amino acids. Germline loops: CDR1 LNHNV, CDR2 YYDKDF (reference sequence). The CDR3 spells CATSRDLAGQGVLNEKLFF. The DNA of the CDR3 is TGTGCCACCAGCAGAGATTTAGCAGGACAGGGGGTACTTAATGAAAAACTGTTTTTT. Supplemented by reference TRBV15 and TRBJ1-4, the full variable domain reads DAMVIQNPRYQVTQFGKPVTLSCSQTLNHNVMYWYQQKSSQAPKLLFHYYDKDFNNEADTPDNFQSRRPNTSFCFLDIRSPGLGDTAMYLCATSRDLAGQGVLNEKLFFGSGTQLSVL.

This rearrangement joins TRBV6-5 to TRBJ2-7; 11 nucleotides line up with TRBD1. With 7 bases clipped from V and 5 bases from J, the junction kept 10 bases outside the gene matches. Germline lookup yields CDR1 MNHEY and CDR2 SVGAGI. The CDR3 has 15 residues. The DNA for the CDR3 is TGTGCCAGCACCGAAAGGACAGGGGGCATGGACGAGCAGTACTTC. Translated: CASTERTGGMDEQYF.

In its sample, this clone was seen a few times. The V call is TRBV6-2 or TRBV6-3, the J call TRBJ1-1; D might be TRBD1 (6 bases). The length of the CDR3 is 19 residues. Trimming removed 0 bases at V and 0 bases at J, with 20 bases between. Germline CDR1 and CDR2: MNHEY and SVGEGT. This CDR3 reads CASSYSKLRDTLMNTEAFF. The CDR3 DNA is TGTGCCAGCAGTTACTCGAAATTACGGGACACGTTGATGAACACTGAAGCTTTCTTT.

This chain uses TRBV19 with TRBJ1-5; 7 nucleotides align to TRBD1. The CDR3 consists of 13 residues. Germline CDR1 is LNHDA and CDR2 is SQIVND (reference sequence). V shed 5 bases and J 6 bases; nucleotides not matched to a gene: 4. The CDR3 DNA reads as TGTGCCAGTAGTCCCGACAGGGTTCAGCCCCAGCATTTT. This sequence encodes CASSPDRVQPQHF.

The rearrangement joins TRBV6-5 to TRBJ1-2, with 8 bases that match TRBD1. V gave up 7 bases and J gave up 1 base; unmatched junction bases: 5. The CDR3 contains 14 residues. Germline CDR1 and CDR2: MNHEY and SVGAGI. The CDR3 loop is CASTGQGRNYGYTF. CDR3 sequence (DNA): TGTGCCAGCACCGGACAGGGCCGTAACTATGGCTACACCTTC.

The V gene is TRBV7-2, the J gene TRBJ1-1, with a possible D match to TRBD1 (6 bases). Looked up from germline, CDR1 is SGHTA and CDR2 is FQGNSA. V was pared by 2 bases and J by 4 bases, with 8 bases between. The CDR3 is 13 amino acids. Here the CDR3 reads CASSLNRATEAFF. CDR3 sequence (DNA): TGTGCCAGCAGCTTAAACAGGGCCACTGAAGCTTTCTTT.

Worth noting for this clone: Other DNA variants within this sample encode the same CDR3. The chain combines TRBV12-3 or TRBV12-4 with TRBJ1-5; TRBD1 is a possible D gene (6 bases). This CDR3 comprises 13 residues. Trimming cost V 1 base and J 7 bases, with 8 bases left between them. The CDR3 here is CASSLGGGQPQHF. The CDR3 nucleotides are TGTGCCAGCAGTTTAGGGGGGGGCCAGCCCCAGCATTTT.

This chain uses TRBV24-1 with TRBJ1-5; 9 bases line up with TRBD1. The CDR3 is made up of 11 amino acids. Germline CDR1 KGHDR, CDR2 SFDVKD. This CDR3 is CHTGGFQPQHF. In nucleotides, the CDR3 is TGTCATACAGGGGGCTTTCAGCCCCAGCATTTT.

This chain connects TRBV6-6 to TRBJ1-3; no firm D call. The germline V and J ends were trimmed by 8 bases and 0 bases, with 8 bases remaining between them. This CDR3 has 13 residues. Germline CDR1 is MNHNY and CDR2 is SVGAGI (reference sequence). CDR3 region: CASEPNSGNTIYF. For the CDR3, the DNA is TGTGCCAGCGAGCCTAACTCTGGAAACACCATATATTTT.

The V and J genes are TRBV29-1 and TRBJ1-2, with D unclear. V lost 7 bases and J 4 bases, leaving 10 bases between the germline ends. This CDR3 is built from 11 residues. Germline CDR1 reads SQVTM; CDR2 reads ANQGSEA. This CDR3 is CSATEGYGYTF. Here the CDR3 DNA reads TGCAGCGCCACCGAGGGCTATGGCTACACCTTC.

The chain employs TRBV24-1 and TRBJ2-1, with 10 bases aligning to TRBD1. Germline CDR1 and CDR2: KGHDR and SFDVKD. The CDR3 has 17 residues. V lost 4 bases and J lost 8; bases outside the gene matches: 13. As DNA, the CDR3 is TGTGCCACCAGTGACAACCGGGCGGGACAGGGGTCCCATGAGCAGTTCTTC. The encoded protein is CATSDNRAGQGSHEQFF.

In the case of this clone: Other DNA sequences in this sample translate to the same CDR3. The rearrangement links TRBV5-1 to TRBJ2-7, with 8 nucleotides matching TRBD2. The V gene's germline CDR1 is SGHRS and CDR2 YFSETQ. This CDR3 has 14 amino acids. After removal of 2 bases from V and 6 bases from J, the junction contained 7 bases not matched to a gene. The CDR3 spells CASSLAGVLGEQYF. In DNA form, the CDR3 reads TGCGCCAGCAGCTTAGCGGGAGTGCTTGGCGAGCAGTACTTC.

The chain couples TRBV7-9 to TRBJ1-1; maybe TRBD1 (6 bases). Per germline, CDR1 SEHNR and CDR2 FQNEAQ (reference sequence). CDR3 length: 16 amino acids. Trimming shortened V by 5 bases and J by 5 bases, and 21 bases separated the two germline ends. The DNA of the CDR3 is TGTGCCAGCAGCCGCGCCCTGACAGGAATGGGTACTGAAGCTTTCTTT. It translates to CASSRALTGMGTEAFF.

The V and J genes are TRBV4-1 and TRBJ2-7; 7 bases map to TRBD2. V gave up 0 bases and J gave up 0 bases; unmatched junction bases: 11. Germline V gene data show CDR1 as MGHRA and CDR2 as YSYEKL. The CDR3 is 18 amino acids. CDR3 amino acids: CASSQDQKSGRTSYEQYF. For the CDR3, the DNA is TGCGCCAGCAGCCAAGACCAAAAATCCGGGAGGACCTCCTACGAGCAGTACTTC.

The chain carries TRBV2 and TRBJ1-2, with 8 nucleotides matching TRBD1. Germline CDR1 reads SNHLY; CDR2 reads FYNNEI. J lost 4 bases, V lost 1 base, and 8 bases had no gene match. The CDR3 consists of 16 residues. The chain's CDR3 is CASSEVELRGLYGYTF. CDR3 DNA: TGTGCCAGCAGTGAAGTCGAACTCAGGGGGCTCTATGGCTACACCTTC.

The chain has TRBV5-4 and TRBJ2-4, with TRBD1 matching 7 bases. CDR1 is SGHNT, CDR2 YYREEE, per germline (reference sequence). There are 16 residues in the CDR3. The V and J ends lost 2 bases and 2 bases, in that order; junction bases with no gene match: 7. CDR3 in amino acids: CASSFRQGPTKNIQYF. Written as DNA, the CDR3 is TGTGCCAGCAGCTTCCGACAGGGACCTACCAAAAACATTCAGTACTTC.

The chain employs TRBV19 and TRBJ2-4; TRBD1 matches 8 bases. Germline assignment: CDR1 LNHDA and CDR2 SQIVND (reference sequence). This CDR3 has 15 residues. J gave up 1 base and V 8 bases, and 7 bases lay outside the gene matches. CDR3 in DNA: TGTGCCAGTTCCAGGGGGCGAGGGGCCAAAAACATTCAGTACTTC. As protein: CASSRGRGAKNIQYF.

The chain combines TRBV6-5 with TRBJ2-1; D is possibly TRBD2 (6 bases). V was cut by 6 bases and J by 0 bases, with 6 bases left in between. This CDR3 spans 13 amino acids. Germline CDR1 MNHEY, CDR2 SVGAGI. The CDR3 region has the DNA TGTGCCAGCAGACTAGCCTCCTACAATGAGCAGTTCTTC. Protein sequence: CASRLASYNEQFF.

The chain carries TRBV12-3 or TRBV12-4 and TRBJ1-2, with D possibly being TRBD1 (6 bases). This CDR3 spans 13 amino acids. The V and J ends lost 3 bases and 4 bases respectively, with 9 bases between them. CDR3 region: CASSLRGSYGYTF. The DNA of the CDR3 is TGTGCCAGCAGTTTGAGGGGGTCCTATGGCTACACCTTC.

The V and J genes are TRBV7-6 and TRBJ2-5, with 11 nucleotides matching TRBD2. V lost 4 bases to trimming and J lost 1 base; unmatched junction nucleotides: 5. The CDR3 is made up of 16 amino acids. The germline CDR1 and CDR2 sequences are SGHVS and FNYEAQ. The chain's CDR3 is CASSSLGTSGQETQYF. The CDR3 DNA sequence: TGTGCCAGCAGCTCTCTAGGGACTAGCGGCCAAGAGACCCAGTACTTC.

This clone has only one observation. The rearrangement uses TRBV5-1 and TRBJ2-7; D is unresolved. The CDR3 is made up of 15 amino acids. V was shortened by 2 bases and J by 3 bases, with 15 bases between the two germline ends. Germline CDR1 reads SGHRS; CDR2 reads YFSETQ. As DNA, the CDR3 is TGCGCCAGCAGCTTAGTACCCGGGTCCATCTACGAGCAGTACTTC. Translated, it gives CASSLVPGSIYEQYF. The variable domain in full, completed from reference TRBV5-1 and TRBJ2-7, reads KAGVTQTPRYLIKTRGQQVTLSCSPISGHRSVSWYQQTPGQGLQFLFEYFSETQRNKGNFPGRFSGRQFSNSRSEMNVSTLELGDSALYLCASSLVPGSIYEQYFGPGTRLTVT.

The genes are TRBV6-1 and TRBJ2-5; the match to TRBD1 covers 9 bases. Trimming removed 2 bases from V and 5 bases from J; junction bases left unmatched: 3. The CDR3 loop spans 14 amino acids. Germline V gene data show CDR1 as MNHNS and CDR2 as SASEGT. DNA of the CDR3: TGTGCCAGCAGTGAAAACAGGGGGCGGGAGACCCAGTACTTC. Its translation: CASSENRGRETQYF.

Points on this clone: Within the sample, other DNA sequences also encode this same CDR3. This CDR3 reads CASSLAGITEAFF. Here the CDR3 DNA reads TGCGCCAGCAGCTTGGCGGGGATCACTGAAGCTTTCTTT. V is TRBV5-1 and J is TRBJ1-1; D gene uncertain. Germline V gene lookup returns CDR1 SGHRS and CDR2 YFSETQ. CDR3 size: 13 residues. V shed 0 bases and J shed 4 bases, with 7 bases lying between them.

The chain joins TRBV6-4 to TRBJ2-5; D is ambiguous. CDR3 length: 13 amino acids. Germline V lookup: CDR1 MRHNA, CDR2 SNTAGT. With 6 bases removed from V and 5 bases from J, the gap between germline ends came to 13 bases. The CDR3 DNA is TGTGCCAGCAGCGCCGAGGTAGGCGAGACCCAGTACTTC. It yields the protein CASSAEVGETQYF.

The chain uses TRBV10-2 and TRBJ2-5, with D possibly being TRBD1 (6 bases). The V end was cut by 6 bases, the J end by 5 bases, with 10 bases between. There are 12 residues in the CDR3. The germline CDR1 and CDR2 sequences are WSHSY and SAAADI. The CDR3 bases are TGCGCCAGCAGCTTGGGGGCTGAGACCCAGTACTTC. This translates into CASSLGAETQYF.

V is TRBV3-1 (or the pseudogene TRBV3-2) and J is TRBJ2-5, with 7 bases that match TRBD2. CDR1 LGHDT and CDR2 YNNKEL come from the germline V gene (reference sequence). This CDR3 has 15 residues. Trimming at V came to 1 base and at J to 5 bases, leaving 7 bases not matched to a gene. CDR3 sequence reads: CASSQGHPGGETQYF. CDR3 coding DNA: TGTGCCAGCAGCCAAGGGCACCCCGGGGGGGAGACCCAGTACTTC.

The rearrangement links TRBV9 to TRBJ2-1; TRBD2 matches at 10 bases. CDR1 and CDR2 from the germline V gene are SGDLS and YYNGEE. This CDR3 is 16 amino acids long. With V trimmed by 4 bases and J by 8 bases, 12 bases remained unmatched. CDR3 sequence: CASSPYPSGRSHEQFF. The CDR3 region has the DNA TGTGCCAGCAGCCCCTACCCTAGCGGGAGAAGCCATGAGCAGTTCTTC.